One T cell receptor (beta chain) is described in this entry. Its antigen is not identified. The data are from a study of T cell repertoires in cytomegalovirus infection. About the study: Shared public TCR beta signatures pointed to both CMV infection and a matching HLA type.

The study's findings and limits: HLA-C-restricted TCR beta clonotypes specific for CMV led the ex vivo response. Summed frequency of public TCR beta families distinguished CMV carriers with the relevant HLA.

V was pared by 5 bases and J by 7 bases, with 9 bases of the junction left unmatched. CDR1 and CDR2 (germline): SNHLY, FYNNEI. This CDR3 spans 14 amino acids. Each CDR3 protein is one row after TCRdb ran MiXCR on the reads. The table has 150,000 to 200,000 distinct CDR3 sequences, about 21% seen once. The sample taken for sequencing was PBMCs. The clonotype was recovered from a human donor in good health (CMV status not recorded). Some clones in this sample may be carry-over from other donors' samples. The J gene is TRBJ1-2, the V gene TRBV2; 8 nucleotides line up with TRBD1. CDR3 coding DNA: TGTGCCAGCAGTACTACACAGGGGGTGTCTGGCTACACCTTC. It translates to CASSTTQGVSGYTF.